There are a few counts of the clone carrying this T cell receptor (beta chain). No antigen is known for it. The treatment here: oral pan-JAK inhibitor, 5-10 mg twice daily. Alopecia areata patients had lesional scalp punch biopsies and peripheral blood taken from them. The source of the sample is a study of CD8+ T cells in alopecia areata. Study in general: Those treated were given oral tofacitinib at 5 to 10 mg twice daily. For 6 to 18 months, tofacitinib was taken, and 6 months off drug followed.

Sequencing relied on a cDNA template that was reverse transcribed from extracted RNA. This table comes from immunoSEQ multiplex PCR, and its TCRdb copy is limited to in-frame clones, with some not included. In the table there are 190,000 or so clones, about 60% of which are singletons. Notes on the study in general: Normal scalp had lower clonality than lesional scalp, with alopecia totalis/universalis lesions showing this most strongly.

The V gene end was trimmed by 4 bases and the J gene end by 2 bases; junction bases not matched to a gene: 11. The germline gives CDR1 SGHRS, CDR2 YFSETQ. This CDR3 region has 16 residues. The sequences come from CD8+ T cells sorted from blood, collected at week 24, from a patient treated with tofacitinib. The J gene is TRBJ2-7, the V gene TRBV5-1; 8 bases map to TRBD1. The sequence was obtained from a human donor with alopecia areata. CDR3 amino acids: CASSLTGTGLTYEQYF. CDR3 sequence (DNA): TGCGCCAGCAGCCTAACCGGGACAGGACTGACCTACGAGCAGTACTTC.